This TCR beta chain is from a study of T cell repertoires in cytomegalovirus infection. TCRdb ran MiXCR on the reads and lists one entry per CDR3 protein. The top ten hold under 30% of the sample, which has 500,000 or so distinct CDR3 sequences, 15% to 20% seen once. The CDR3 consists of 13 residues. Per the germline V gene, CDR1 is MNHEY and CDR2 is SVGAGI. Trimming took 3 bases from V and 7 from J, leaving 12 bases between them. This clonotype was obtained from a human donor in good health (CMV status not recorded). Some clones in this sample may be carry-over from other donors' samples. The chain couples TRBV6-5 to TRBJ1-2, with D maybe TRBD1 (5 bases). The sequencing input was CD8+ T cells from PBMCs. The CDR3 coding sequence is TGTGCCAGCAGTTATATACAGGATTCTGGCTACACCTTC. Translated, it gives CASSYIQDSGYTF.